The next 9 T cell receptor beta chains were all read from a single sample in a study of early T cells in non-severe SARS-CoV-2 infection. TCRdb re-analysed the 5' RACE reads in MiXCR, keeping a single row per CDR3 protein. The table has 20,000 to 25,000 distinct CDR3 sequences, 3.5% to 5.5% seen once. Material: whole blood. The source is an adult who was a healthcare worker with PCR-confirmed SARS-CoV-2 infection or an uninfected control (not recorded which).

DNA of the CDR3: TGTGCCAGCGGGCAGGAAGGAGGACAGGACTCCTACGAGCAGTACTTC. This gives the protein CASGQEGGQDSYEQYF. This chain uses TRBV28 with TRBJ2-7, with 7 bases lining up with TRBD1. The CDR3 loop spans 16 amino acids. V dropped 8 bases and J dropped 0; count of bases not matched to a gene: 13. Germline lookup yields CDR1 MDHEN and CDR2 SYDVKM.

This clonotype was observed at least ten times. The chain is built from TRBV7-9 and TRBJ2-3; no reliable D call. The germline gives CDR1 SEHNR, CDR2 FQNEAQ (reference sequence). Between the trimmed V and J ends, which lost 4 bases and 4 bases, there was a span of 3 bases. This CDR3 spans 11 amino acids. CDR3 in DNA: TGTGCCAGCAGCTGGTCAGATACGCAGTATTTT. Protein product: CASSWSDTQYF.

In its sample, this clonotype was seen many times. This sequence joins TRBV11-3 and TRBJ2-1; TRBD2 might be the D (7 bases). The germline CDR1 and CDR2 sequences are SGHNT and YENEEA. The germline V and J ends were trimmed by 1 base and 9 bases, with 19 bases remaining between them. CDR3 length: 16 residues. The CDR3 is CASSLASGGPRAEQFF. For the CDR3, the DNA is TGTGCCAGCAGCTTAGCCTCGGGGGGCCCTCGGGCTGAGCAGTTCTTC.

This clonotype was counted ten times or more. In DNA, the CDR3 is TGTGCCAGCAGGGCCAAGACAGGGCAGTGGGATGAGCAGTTCTTC. Its translation: CASRAKTGQWDEQFF. The rearrangement links TRBV28 to TRBJ2-1; 7 bases are a match to TRBD1. With 6 bases clipped from V and 8 bases from J, the junction kept 13 bases outside the gene matches. The CDR3 totals 15 residues. The V gene's germline CDR1 is MDHEN and CDR2 SYDVKM.

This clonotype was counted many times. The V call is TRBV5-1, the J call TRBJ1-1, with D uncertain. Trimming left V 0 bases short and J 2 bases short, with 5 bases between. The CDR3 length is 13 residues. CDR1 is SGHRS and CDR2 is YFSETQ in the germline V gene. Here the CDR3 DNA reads TGCGCCAGCAGCTTGGGGGGAAACACTGAAGCTTTCTTT. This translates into CASSLGGNTEAFF.

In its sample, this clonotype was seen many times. The CDR3, as DNA: TGTGCCAGCAGCCAATTCCCTATGAACACTGAAGCTTTCTTT. Its protein is CASSQFPMNTEAFF. V and J are TRBV4-2 and TRBJ1-1, with D hard to call. Trimming took off 2 bases at V and 0 bases at J, with 7 bases between the two ends. Germline CDR1 is LGHNA and CDR2 is YNFKEQ. The CDR3 is 14 amino acids.

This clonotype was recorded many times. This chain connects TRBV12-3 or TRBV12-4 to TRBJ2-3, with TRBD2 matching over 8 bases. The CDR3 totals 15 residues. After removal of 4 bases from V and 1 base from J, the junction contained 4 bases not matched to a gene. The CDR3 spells CASSSGGARTDTQYF. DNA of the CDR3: TGTGCCAGCAGTTCGGGGGGGGCCCGCACAGATACGCAGTATTTT.

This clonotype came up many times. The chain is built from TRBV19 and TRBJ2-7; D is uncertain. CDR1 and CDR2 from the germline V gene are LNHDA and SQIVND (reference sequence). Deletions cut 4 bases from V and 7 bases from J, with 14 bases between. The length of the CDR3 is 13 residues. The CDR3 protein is CASSSLQAGEQYF. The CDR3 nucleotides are TGTGCCAGTAGTAGCTTACAAGCTGGGGAGCAGTACTTC.

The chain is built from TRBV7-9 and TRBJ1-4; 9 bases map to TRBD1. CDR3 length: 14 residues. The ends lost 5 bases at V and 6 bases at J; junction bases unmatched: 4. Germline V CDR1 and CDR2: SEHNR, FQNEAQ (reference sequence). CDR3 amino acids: CASSAWDRDEKLFF. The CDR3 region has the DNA TGTGCCAGCAGCGCCTGGGACAGGGATGAAAAACTGTTTTTT.